One and the same sample provided the 25 T cell receptor beta chains below, sequenced in a study of control samples from healthy donors and cancer patients (dated by TCRdb to between 2020 and 2021). Library creation used the immunoSEQ multiplex PCR assay. This immuneACCESS table, as held by TCRdb, lists in-frame sequences with V and J called but not all clones. Of the missing ones, under half trace to an unresolved V gene in checked studies; the others have no known cause. Within this sample are 150,000 to 160,000 clones, with around 96% of them counted one time only. The ten largest clones add up to 4.5% to 6% of the sample. Sequencing was done on a sample of blood. The receptors derive from a man in his forties in good health.

The chain is built from TRBV11-2 and TRBJ1-1; D unclear. V lost 4 bases to trimming and J lost 4 bases, with 10 bases between them. The germline gives CDR1 SGHAT, CDR2 FQNNGV. The CDR3 totals 13 residues. The CDR3 loop reads CASSSAGGTEAFF. DNA of the CDR3: TGTGCCAGCAGCTCCGCCGGTGGCACTGAAGCTTTCTTT.

V and J are TRBV19 and TRBJ2-3; TRBD2 matches at 9 bases. J gave up 5 bases and V 3 bases, and 9 bases lay outside the gene matches. Germline V gene sequence: CDR1 LNHDA, CDR2 SQIVND (reference sequence). There are 16 residues in the CDR3. CDR3 loop: CASSIIAGEVGDTQYF. CDR3 in DNA: TGTGCCAGTAGTATCATAGCGGGGGAGGTTGGAGATACGCAGTATTTT.

This rearrangement joins TRBV6-6 to TRBJ1-1, with D uncertain. The CDR3 totals 15 residues. Germline V gene lookup returns CDR1 MNHNY and CDR2 SVGAGI (reference sequence). V lost 0 bases to trimming and J lost 7 bases, with 15 bases between them. The CDR3 nucleotides read TGTGCCAGCAGTTACTCTTCGGGAGGCCGGGGTGAAGCTTTCTTT. Amino acids: CASSYSSGGRGEAFF.

The rearrangement joins TRBV5-1 to TRBJ1-3; maybe TRBD1 (5 bases). The germline gives CDR1 SGHRS, CDR2 YFSETQ. The length of the CDR3 is 15 residues. The germline V and J ends were trimmed by 3 bases and 0 bases, with 10 bases remaining between them. The CDR3, as DNA: TGCGCCAGCAGCTGGGGCGGCACCTCTGGAAACACCATATATTTT. This sequence encodes CASSWGGTSGNTIYF.

The J gene is TRBJ1-2, the V gene TRBV3-1 (or the pseudogene TRBV3-2); the match to TRBD1 covers 8 bases. The CDR3 extends over 13 amino acids. V was clipped by 3 bases and J by 6 bases; unmatched bases: 3. Germline V gives CDR1 LGHDT, CDR2 YNNKEL (reference sequence). The CDR3 nucleotides are TGTGCCAGCAGCCAGTCGACAGGGGATGGCTACACCTTC. Its translation is CASSQSTGDGYTF.

The rearrangement joins TRBV6-5 to TRBJ2-1; a possible D gene is TRBD1 (6 bases). The germline CDR1 and CDR2 sequences are MNHEY and SVGAGI. The germline V and J ends were trimmed by 8 bases and 10 bases, with 18 bases remaining between them. The CDR3 length is 13 residues. In DNA form, the CDR3 reads TGTGCCAGCGGCGGCCTCCAGGGGTGGGAGCAGTTCTTC. Its protein is CASGGLQGWEQFF.

V usage is TRBV6-1 and J usage is TRBJ2-3; D is undetermined. Germline lookup yields CDR1 MNHNS and CDR2 SASEGT. CDR3 length: 13 residues. Trimming removed 1 base at V and 2 bases at J, with 4 bases between. CDR3 loop: CASSEGYTDTQYF. Written as DNA, the CDR3 is TGTGCCAGCAGTGAAGGTTACACAGATACGCAGTATTTT.

The chain employs TRBV4-3 and TRBJ1-2, with 8 bases identical to TRBD1. Trimming took 0 bases from V and 7 from J; bases not matched to a gene: 10. CDR1 LGHNA and CDR2 YSLEER come from the germline V gene. CDR3 size: 16 residues. The CDR3 is CASSQDFGGQALGYTF. For the CDR3, the DNA is TGCGCCAGCAGCCAAGACTTCGGGGGACAGGCCCTTGGCTACACCTTC.

The chain recombines TRBV9 with TRBJ2-1; D unresolved. The V end lost 0 bases, the J end lost 4 bases, and 11 bases lay between the germline ends. The germline gives CDR1 SGDLS, CDR2 YYNGEE. The CDR3 loop spans 15 amino acids. CDR3 protein: CASSVGWVSYNEQFF. In DNA, the CDR3 is TGTGCCAGCAGCGTAGGGTGGGTCTCATACAATGAGCAGTTCTTC.

The CDR3 bases are TGTGCCAGTACCTTAACGTCGTCAGCTCCCTACGAGCAGTACTTC. It is translated as CASTLTSSAPYEQYF. The J gene is TRBJ2-7, the V gene TRBV19; D remains unclear. V was clipped by 7 bases and J by 2 bases, with 18 bases between them. The CDR3 runs 15 residues. Germline loops: CDR1 LNHDA, CDR2 SQIVND (reference sequence).

This clone was observed a single time. J is TRBJ1-1 and V is TRBV28; the match to TRBD1 covers 9 bases. Germline V gene lookup returns CDR1 MDHEN and CDR2 SYDVKM. This CDR3 comprises 17 residues. Germline trimming cut 2 bases from V and 0 bases from J; bases unmatched to any gene: 7. CDR3: CASSLVLGQGMNTEAFF. The CDR3 nucleotides read TGTGCCAGCAGTTTAGTCTTGGGACAGGGAATGAACACTGAAGCTTTCTTT. The full variable domain, in which reference TRBV28 and TRBJ1-1 provide the parts outside the CDR3, is DVKVTQSSRYLVKRTGEKVFLECVQDMDHENMFWYRQDPGLGLRLIYFSYDVKMKEKGDIPEGYSVSREKKERFSLILESASTNQTSMYLCASSLVLGQGMNTEAFFGQGTRLTVV.

This chain uses TRBV5-6 with TRBJ2-1; D possibly corresponds to TRBD2 (5 bases). This CDR3 region has 13 residues. V was pared by 0 bases and J by 5 bases, with 6 bases between. The germline V gene has CDR1 SGHDT and CDR2 YYEEEE. The CDR3 nucleotides are TGTGCCAGCAGCTTGGCGGGGAACAATGAGCAGTTCTTC. Translation gives CASSLAGNNEQFF.

The chain combines TRBV4-3 with TRBJ2-7, with 8 bases that match TRBD1. Trimming cost V 4 bases and J 4 bases; bases outside gene matches: 9. Germline CDR1 and CDR2: LGHNA and YSLEER. The CDR3 runs to 15 residues. CDR3 nucleotides: TGCGCCAGCAGCCCGTTTGACAGGGGAGGATACGAGCAGTACTTC. As protein: CASSPFDRGGYEQYF.

This clone was counted only a few times. This rearrangement joins TRBV28 to TRBJ1-5; 8 positions agree with TRBD1. CDR3 length equals 16 residues. Unmatched junction bases numbered 9, after V lost 5 bases and J lost 3 bases. Germline V CDR1 and CDR2: MDHEN, SYDVKM. This chain's CDR3 is CASSMTTGANNQPQHF. CDR3 DNA sequence: TGTGCCAGCAGTATGACGACAGGGGCTAACAATCAGCCCCAGCATTTT.

The chain recombines TRBV7-2 with TRBJ2-3; the D call may be TRBD1 or TRBD2 (5 bases each). The CDR3 is 14 residues long. Trimming stripped 3 bases from V and 3 bases from J, with 10 bases between. Germline CDR1 reads SGHTA; CDR2 reads FQGNSA. The CDR3 region is CASSLGPATDTQYF. CDR3 bases: TGTGCCAGCAGCTTGGGACCCGCAACAGATACGCAGTATTTT.

V is TRBV30 and J is TRBJ2-1; 15 nucleotides align to TRBD2. The CDR3 spans 20 residues. The trim removed 0 bases at V and 1 base at J, leaving 10 bases unmatched. Per germline, CDR1 GTSNPN and CDR2 SVGIG (reference sequence). For the CDR3, the DNA is TGTGCCTGGAGTGTACCCGGACTAGCGGGGGGGAAAGGTTCCTACAATGAGCAGTTCTTC. Translation gives CAWSVPGLAGGKGSYNEQFF.

Details on this clone: Within the sample, other DNA sequences also encode this same CDR3. The gene calls are TRBV7-9 and TRBJ1-1; a weak D match, TRBD1 (6 bases). The CDR3 totals 14 residues. The V gene lost 6 bases and the J gene lost 1 base, with 12 bases spanning the gap. Germline V gene lookup returns CDR1 SEHNR and CDR2 FQNEAQ (reference sequence). The CDR3 protein is CASSGGGGNTEAFF. The CDR3 DNA is TGTGCCAGCAGTGGGGGGGGCGGGAACACTGAAGCTTTCTTT.

This sequence joins TRBV13 and TRBJ2-1, with a weak D call TRBD2 (5 bases). V shed 2 bases and J shed 1 base, with 12 bases lying between them. This CDR3 comprises 16 residues. Germline CDR1 and CDR2: PRHDT and FYEKMQ (reference sequence). The CDR3 loop is CASSLPTRGSYNEQFF. CDR3 coding DNA: TGTGCCAGCAGCTTACCAACTCGGGGATCCTACAATGAGCAGTTCTTC.

J is TRBJ1-5 and V is TRBV28; D not certain. The V and J ends lost 3 bases and 1 base respectively, with 7 bases between them. CDR3 length equals 14 residues. Germline assignment: CDR1 MDHEN and CDR2 SYDVKM. The CDR3 nucleotides read TGTGCCAGCAGTTTCGACGTGAGCAATCAGCCCCAGCATTTT. Translation: CASSFDVSNQPQHF.

The chain couples TRBV28 to TRBJ1-5; 8 nucleotides align to TRBD1. Trimming cost V 8 bases and J 2 bases; bases outside gene matches: 5. Germline lookup yields CDR1 MDHEN and CDR2 SYDVKM. The length of the CDR3 is 14 residues. CDR3 DNA: TGTGCCAGCGAACAGGGGGGCGGCAATCAGCCCCAGCATTTT. Encoded protein: CASEQGGGNQPQHF.

J is TRBJ1-4 and V is TRBV19, with TRBD1 identical over 8 bases. With 6 bases clipped from V and 4 bases from J, the junction kept 7 bases outside the gene matches. Germline values: CDR1 LNHDA, CDR2 SQIVND (reference sequence). The CDR3 contains 15 residues. Here the CDR3 DNA reads TGTGCCAGTAGCTCCAGGGGGCTTGGTAATGAAAAACTGTTTTTT. Its protein product is CASSSRGLGNEKLFF.

The chain couples TRBV6-6 to TRBJ1-6, with 9 bases aligning to TRBD1. CDR3 length: 15 amino acids. CDR1 is MNHNY and CDR2 is SVGAGI in the germline V gene (reference sequence). Trimming cost V 7 bases and J 6 bases; bases outside gene matches: 7. CDR3 coding DNA: TGTGCCAGCACACCGACAGGGGGAGGTAATTCACCCCTCCACTTT. It yields the protein CASTPTGGGNSPLHF.

This chain uses TRBV6-1 with TRBJ1-4, with D possibly matching TRBD1 (5 bases). With 2 bases removed from V and 3 bases from J, the gap between germline ends came to 10 bases. The CDR3 contains 15 residues. CDR1 is MNHNS, CDR2 SASEGT, per germline. The CDR3 region has the DNA TGTGCCAGCAGTGAAAATGGGGGGTCTAATGAAAAACTGTTTTTT. It translates to CASSENGGSNEKLFF.

V gene TRBV20-1 combines with J gene TRBJ2-7; weak D call: TRBD2 (6 bases). This CDR3 contains 11 residues. Trimming shortened V by 5 bases and J by 2 bases, and 7 bases separated the two germline ends. From germline, CDR1 is DFQATT and CDR2 SNEGSKA (reference sequence). CDR3 sequence: CSAGGTYEQYF. Here the CDR3 DNA reads TGCAGTGCTGGGGGGACCTACGAGCAGTACTTC.

The V gene is TRBV5-6, the J gene TRBJ2-5; D is perhaps TRBD2 (5 bases). This CDR3 has 15 residues. Germline values: CDR1 SGHDT, CDR2 YYEEEE. Deletions cut 1 base from V and 2 bases from J, with 12 bases between. The CDR3 DNA reads as TGTGCCAGCAGCTTGATAGACCGGAGGCAAGAGACCCAGTACTTC. This gives the protein CASSLIDRRQETQYF.